The next 30 T cell receptor beta chains were all read from a single sample in a study of blood T cell repertoires in COVID-19 (dated by TCRdb to the early 2020s). The library was built by means of the immunoSEQ multiplex PCR assay. Imported from immuneACCESS, the table was reduced by TCRdb to in-frame sequences with V and J called. These copies leave out some clones; in studies compared against another copy, an unresolved V gene accounts for under half, and the cause of the remainder is not known. The sample records 350,000 to 400,000 clones, almost 90% of which are singletons. The ten largest clones represent roughly 6.8% of the sample. The material sequenced was peripheral blood. Every receptor here comes from a man in his late teens or twenties with active or convalescent COVID-19.

The CDR3 reads CASSLRQVMSSYNEQFF. CDR3 coding DNA: TGTGCCAGCAGCTTACGACAGGTTATGAGCTCCTACAATGAGCAGTTCTTC. This rearrangement joins TRBV5-8 to TRBJ2-1, with D possibly matching TRBD1 (6 bases). The CDR3 runs to 17 residues. Germline V gene sequence: CDR1 SGHTS, CDR2 YDEGEE. Deletions cut 2 bases from V and 0 bases from J, with 15 bases between.

Turning to this clone: A read error may produce the germline difference seen at one junction end. The V and J genes are TRBV7-9 and TRBJ2-6, with D tentatively TRBD1 (5 bases). This CDR3 spans 15 amino acids. Germline CDR1 SEHNR, CDR2 FQNEAQ (reference sequence). The chain's CDR3 is CASSLGGSGANVLTF. CDR3 DNA: TGTGCCAGCAGCCTCGGTGGAAGTGGGGCCAACGTGCTGACTTTC. Based on the CDR3 plus reference TRBV7-9 and TRBJ2-6, the full variable domain is DTGVSQNPRHKITKRGQNVTFRCDPISEHNRLYWYRQTLGQGPEFLTYFQNEAQLEKSRLLSDRFSAERPKGSFSTLEIQRTEQGDSAMYLCASSLGGSGANVLTFGAGSRLTVL.

The J gene is TRBJ1-2, the V gene TRBV28, with D hard to call. The V gene lost 4 bases and the J gene lost 8 bases, with 11 bases spanning the gap. CDR1 is MDHEN, CDR2 SYDVKM, per germline. This CDR3 contains 12 residues. CDR3 sequence: CASSSGLRGYTF. The CDR3 region has the DNA TGTGCCAGCAGTTCGGGGTTGCGGGGCTACACCTTC.

This chain joins TRBV4-1 and TRBJ2-7; 8 bases line up with TRBD1. This CDR3 has 17 amino acids. With 1 base clipped from V and 1 base from J, the junction kept 9 bases outside the gene matches. Per the germline V gene, CDR1 is MGHRA and CDR2 is YSYEKL. The CDR3 loop reads CASSQGNRGIHSYEQYF. DNA for the CDR3: TGCGCCAGCAGCCAAGGAAACAGGGGGATCCATTCCTACGAGCAGTACTTC.

The chain links TRBV7-3 to TRBJ2-2; D perhaps matches TRBD2 (5 bases). This CDR3 has 13 residues. Looked up from germline, CDR1 is SGHTA and CDR2 is FQGTGA. V was pared by 2 bases and J by 4 bases, with 5 bases between. CDR3 amino acids: CASSLRGTGELFF. The CDR3 DNA reads as TGTGCCAGCAGCTTACGGGGCACCGGGGAGCTGTTTTTT.

J is TRBJ2-1 and V is TRBV7-3, with 10 nucleotides matching TRBD2. Per germline, CDR1 SGHTA and CDR2 FQGTGA. Trimming cost V 5 bases and J 4 bases; bases outside gene matches: 5. The CDR3 sequence is 15 residues long. CDR3 sequence (DNA): TGTGCCAGCAGCCTGAGCGGGAGGGCTTACAATGAGCAGTTCTTC. This sequence encodes CASSLSGRAYNEQFF.

The chain joins TRBV6-5 to TRBJ2-7, with unresolved D. Trimming took 4 bases from V and 3 from J, leaving 16 bases between them. The CDR3 totals 15 residues. Germline CDR1 and CDR2: MNHEY and SVGAGI. The chain's CDR3 is CASSSLPSTFYEQYF. As DNA, the CDR3 is TGTGCCAGCAGTTCCCTCCCATCTACCTTCTACGAGCAGTACTTC.

The chain is built from TRBV4-2 and TRBJ1-1; 8 bases line up with TRBD1. Trimming took 1 base from V and 0 from J; bases not matched to a gene: 4. The CDR3 runs 16 residues. Germline V CDR1 and CDR2: LGHNA, YNFKEQ. CDR3 sequence (DNA): TGTGCCAGCAGCCAAGCGGGACAGGCGATGAACACTGAAGCTTTCTTT. Its translation: CASSQAGQAMNTEAFF.

The rearrangement links TRBV7-3 to TRBJ2-3, with D perhaps TRBD2 (6 bases). Per the germline V gene, CDR1 is SGHTA and CDR2 is FQGTGA. V lost 5 bases and J lost 2, with 11 bases in between. The CDR3 is made up of 14 amino acids. The CDR3 here is CASSPRDFTDTQYF. The CDR3 nucleotides are TGTGCCAGCAGCCCTCGGGACTTCACAGATACGCAGTATTTT. The variable domain in full, completed from reference TRBV7-3 and TRBJ2-3, reads GAGVSQTPSNKVTEKGKYVELRCDPISGHTALYWYRQSLGQGPEFLIYFQGTGAADDSGLPNDRFFAVRPEGSVSTLKIQRTERGDSAVYLCASSPRDFTDTQYFGPGTRLTVL.

The V gene is TRBV4-1, the J gene TRBJ2-3, with D maybe TRBD1 (5 bases). The CDR3 spans 13 residues. Germline-derived CDR1 and CDR2 are MGHRA and YSYEKL. V gave up 6 bases and J gave up 3 bases, with 10 bases separating them. CDR3 DNA sequence: TGCGCCAGCAGATCAGGGAAAACAGATACGCAGTATTTT. This codes for CASRSGKTDTQYF.

CDR3 DNA sequence: TGTGCCAGCAGCCACGACAGGGGTCTTTACAATGAGCAGTTCTTC. The encoded protein is CASSHDRGLYNEQFF. This sequence joins TRBV7-2 and TRBJ2-1; 8 bases are shared with TRBD1. Germline CDR1 SGHTA, CDR2 FQGNSA. This CDR3 contains 15 residues. V lost 5 bases to trimming and J lost 4 bases; unmatched junction nucleotides: 7.

This clone was observed once. V gene TRBV19 combines with J gene TRBJ1-5; D might be TRBD1 (6 bases). The V gene's germline CDR1 is LNHDA and CDR2 SQIVND (reference sequence). The CDR3 totals 13 residues. V dropped 5 bases and J dropped 5 bases, with 10 bases sitting between them. This chain's CDR3 is CASSGQRDQPQHF. The CDR3 DNA reads as TGTGCCAGTAGTGGACAGCGCGATCAGCCCCAGCATTTT.

The rearrangement links TRBV24-1 to TRBJ2-1, with D possibly matching TRBD1 (6 bases). The V gene's germline CDR1 is KGHDR and CDR2 SFDVKD. Trimming removed 4 bases at V and 2 bases at J, with 11 bases between. The CDR3 is made up of 15 amino acids. CDR3 nucleotide sequence: TGTGCCACCAGTGACCCACAGGGCCCCTACAATGAGCAGTTCTTC. This codes for CATSDPQGPYNEQFF.

The rearrangement links TRBV24-1 to TRBJ1-1; tentatively, D is TRBD1 (5 bases). V lost 2 bases to trimming and J lost 6 bases, with 12 bases between them. CDR1 and CDR2 from the germline V gene are KGHDR and SFDVKD. There are 14 residues in the CDR3. CDR3 bases: TGTGCCACCAGTGATTGGGGGGAGCGGGCTGAAGCTTTCTTT. Protein: CATSDWGERAEAFF.

The chain couples TRBV25-1 to TRBJ2-4; 12 bases fit TRBD2. This CDR3 is built from 17 residues. Germline loops: CDR1 MGHDK, CDR2 SYGVNS. The V and J ends lost 5 bases and 3 bases, in that order; junction bases with no gene match: 8. CDR3 protein: CASSTSGRTDVKNIQYF. The CDR3 DNA reads as TGTGCCAGCAGTACTAGCGGGAGGACTGACGTCAAAAACATTCAGTACTTC.

The chain combines TRBV28 with TRBJ1-1; possibly TRBD1 for D (6 bases). Germline CDR1 is MDHEN and CDR2 is SYDVKM. V lost 6 bases and J lost 4, with 18 bases in between. The CDR3 runs to 15 residues. The chain's CDR3 is CASSKTRGWTTEAFF. Written as DNA, the CDR3 is TGTGCCAGCAGCAAAACCAGGGGTTGGACCACTGAAGCTTTCTTT.

V is TRBV11-3 and J is TRBJ2-1; the D is unclear. Between the trimmed V and J ends, which lost 5 bases and 0 bases, there was a span of 8 bases. The CDR3 is 14 residues long. In germline, CDR1 is SGHNT, CDR2 YENEEA. The DNA for the CDR3 is TGTGCCAGCAGCGCCTCGAGCTCCTACAATGAGCAGTTCTTC. Its translation is CASSASSSYNEQFF.

This clone was seen a single time. The CDR3 protein is CASSLERQQAFGYTF. In DNA, the CDR3 is TGCGCCAGCAGCTTAGAAAGACAGCAGGCGTTTGGCTACACCTTC. The chain is built from TRBV5-1 and TRBJ1-2; D perhaps matches TRBD1 (5 bases). Trimming took off 2 bases at V and 7 bases at J, with 18 bases between the two ends. The germline V gene has CDR1 SGHRS and CDR2 YFSETQ. The CDR3 is 15 residues long.

The chain employs TRBV6-5 and TRBJ1-6; 7 nucleotides align to TRBD1. Per the germline V gene, CDR1 is MNHEY and CDR2 is SVGAGI. The CDR3 consists of 14 residues. The V gene end was trimmed by 8 bases and the J gene end by 14 bases; junction bases not matched to a gene: 15. The CDR3 loop reads CASAQEGALPTLHF. CDR3 in DNA: TGTGCCAGCGCCCAGGAGGGGGCCCTTCCCACCCTCCACTTT.

In its sample, this clone was seen once. The gene calls are TRBV19 and TRBJ1-5, with a tentative D call TRBD1 (6 bases). Deletions cut 8 bases from V and 5 bases from J, with 16 bases between. Germline V CDR1 and CDR2: LNHDA, SQIVND (reference sequence). The CDR3 runs to 14 residues. The CDR3 sequence is CASLDSLGYQPQHF. The CDR3 DNA follows: TGTGCCAGTTTGGACAGCCTCGGTTATCAGCCCCAGCATTTT.

The V gene is TRBV5-6, the J gene TRBJ1-6; the match to TRBD1 covers 8 bases. V was pared by 4 bases and J by 9 bases, with 9 bases of the junction left unmatched. This CDR3 is built from 15 residues. The V gene's germline CDR1 is SGHDT and CDR2 YYEEEE. CDR3 amino acids: CASSPPGQESSPLHF. CDR3 coding DNA: TGTGCCAGCAGCCCCCCGGGACAGGAGAGTTCACCCCTCCACTTT.

CDR3 amino acids: CASSLGQIGYNEQFF. Written as DNA, the CDR3 is TGTGCCAGCAGTTTGGGACAGATAGGCTACAATGAGCAGTTCTTC. The chain is built from TRBV27 and TRBJ2-1, with 7 bases that match TRBD1. The CDR3 contains 15 residues. Germline V lookup: CDR1 MNHEY, CDR2 SMNVEV (reference sequence). Trimming cost V 3 bases and J 3 bases; bases outside gene matches: 5.

The rearrangement links TRBV7-2 to TRBJ2-7; 7 positions match TRBD1. The CDR3 loop spans 14 amino acids. V dropped 5 bases and J dropped 2; count of bases not matched to a gene: 6. Germline lookup yields CDR1 SGHTA and CDR2 FQGNSA. The DNA of the CDR3 is TGTGCCAGCAGCAACGACAGGGTTCCCTACGAGCAGTACTTC. Protein: CASSNDRVPYEQYF.

The chain recombines TRBV7-9 with TRBJ2-3; D remains unclear. V was pared by 5 bases and J by 1 base, with 10 bases between. The CDR3 is 14 amino acids. The germline V gene has CDR1 SEHNR and CDR2 FQNEAQ (reference sequence). The CDR3, as DNA: TGTGCCAGCAGCCAGGATGTCGGCACAGATACGCAGTATTTT. It yields the protein CASSQDVGTDTQYF.

The chain has TRBV9 and TRBJ1-6, with D perhaps matching TRBD1 (5 bases). The CDR3 covers 15 residues. Germline V gene sequence: CDR1 SGDLS, CDR2 YYNGEE. The germline V and J ends were trimmed by 2 bases and 9 bases, with 15 bases remaining between them. The CDR3 is CASSVDTAQVSPLHF. CDR3 nucleotide sequence: TGTGCCAGCAGCGTGGACACCGCCCAGGTTTCACCCCTCCACTTT.

This chain connects TRBV6-5 to TRBJ2-2, with 8 bases lining up with TRBD1. The V segment lost 6 bases and the J segment 1 base; nucleotides outside the gene matches: 4. Germline CDR1 MNHEY, CDR2 SVGAGI. This CDR3 region has 15 residues. The CDR3 DNA reads as TGTGCCAGCAGCCGAGGACAGGGGAACACCGGGGAGCTGTTTTTT. Its translation: CASSRGQGNTGELFF.

CDR3 protein: CASSGGDTRDNEQFF. The CDR3 region has the DNA TGCGCCAGCAGCGGGGGGGACACGAGGGACAATGAGCAGTTCTTC. The chain has TRBV5-1 and TRBJ2-1, with D possibly TRBD2 on 7 matching bases. V shed 4 bases and J shed 5 bases, with 16 bases lying between them. Germline loops: CDR1 SGHRS, CDR2 YFSETQ. CDR3 length: 15 amino acids. Looking up the rest from reference TRBV5-1 and TRBJ2-1 gives the full variable domain: KAGVTQTPRYLIKTRGQQVTLSCSPISGHRSVSWYQQTPGQGLQFLFEYFSETQRNKGNFPGRFSGRQFSNSRSEMNVSTLELGDSALYLCASSGGDTRDNEQFFGPGTRLTVL.

The genes are TRBV5-1 and TRBJ2-1, with no clear D. Germline V gene sequence: CDR1 SGHRS, CDR2 YFSETQ. This CDR3 region has 13 residues. V was trimmed by 0 bases and J by 7 bases, leaving 8 bases between them. The CDR3 sequence is CASSLAPGNEQFF. The CDR3 DNA sequence: TGCGCCAGCAGCTTGGCCCCGGGTAATGAGCAGTTCTTC.

The chain uses TRBV11-3 and TRBJ2-4; tentative D call: TRBD1 (5 bases). Trimming stripped 1 base from V and 5 bases from J, with 9 bases between. Germline V CDR1 and CDR2: SGHNT, YENEEA. The CDR3 is made up of 14 amino acids. CDR3 sequence reads: CASSLGGTQNIQYF. DNA of the CDR3: TGTGCCAGCAGCTTAGGGGGCACGCAAAACATTCAGTACTTC.

The chain has TRBV7-6 and TRBJ2-1, with 7 bases aligning to TRBD1. Germline V gene lookup returns CDR1 SGHVS and CDR2 FNYEAQ. The trim removed 5 bases at V and 8 bases at J, leaving 15 bases unmatched. This CDR3 region has 16 residues. CDR3 protein: CASSMTGTDKGDEQFF. The CDR3 bases are TGTGCCAGCAGCATGACCGGGACAGATAAGGGCGATGAGCAGTTCTTC.